The clone carrying this TCR beta chain was recorded many times. Its antigen is not known. The data belong to a study of response to subunit inactivated influenza vaccine. Study-level points and caveats: Few new T cells, the authors suggested, are recruited by each seasonal influenza vaccination.

TCRdb reprocessed the RT-PCR reads with MiXCR, giving one entry per CDR3 protein. Of fewer than 600,000 distinct CDR3 sequences in the sample, around 7.7% are singletons; the top ten hold around 13%. The sample here was PBMCs from blood, taken around 25 months after vaccination. The receptor comes from a man between 50 and 69 years old who received an inactivated influenza vaccine.

This chain's CDR3 is CASSVATGRETQYF. The CDR3 DNA reads as TGTGCCAGCAGCGTAGCGACAGGGAGAGAGACCCAGTACTTC. V and J are TRBV9 and TRBJ2-5; 7 bases map to TRBD1. This CDR3 has 14 residues. From germline, CDR1 is SGDLS and CDR2 YYNGEE. J was trimmed by 4 bases and V by 0 bases; bases with no gene match: 3.